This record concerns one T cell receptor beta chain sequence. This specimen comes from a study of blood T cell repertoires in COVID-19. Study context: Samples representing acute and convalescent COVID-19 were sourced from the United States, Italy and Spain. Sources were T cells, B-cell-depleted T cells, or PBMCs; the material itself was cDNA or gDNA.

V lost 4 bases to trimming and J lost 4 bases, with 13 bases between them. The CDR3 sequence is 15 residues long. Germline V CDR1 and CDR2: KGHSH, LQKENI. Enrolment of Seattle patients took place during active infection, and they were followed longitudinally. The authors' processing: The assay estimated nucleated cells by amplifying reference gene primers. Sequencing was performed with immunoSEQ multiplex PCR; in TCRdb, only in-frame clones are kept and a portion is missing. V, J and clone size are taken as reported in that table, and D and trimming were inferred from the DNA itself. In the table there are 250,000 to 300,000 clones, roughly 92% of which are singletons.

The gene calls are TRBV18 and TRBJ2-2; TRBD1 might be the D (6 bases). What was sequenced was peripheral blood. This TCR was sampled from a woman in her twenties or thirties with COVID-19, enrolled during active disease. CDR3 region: CASSLRQARTGELFF. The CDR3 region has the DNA TGTGCCAGCTCACTTAGACAGGCCCGCACCGGGGAGCTGTTTTTT. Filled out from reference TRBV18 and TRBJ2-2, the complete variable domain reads NAGVMQNPRHLVRRRGQEARLRCSPMKGHSHVYWYRQLPEEGLKFMVYLQKENIIDESGMPKERFSAEFPKEGPSILRIQQVVRGDSAAYFCASSLRQARTGELFFGEGSRLTVL.